Listed here is a single T cell receptor beta chain. This sample was taken from a study of T cell changes during pregnancy in multiple sclerosis. TCRdb's copy holds only in-frame clones and misses some; the assay was immunoSEQ multiplex PCR. This table has tens of thousands of clones, 91% appearing once. Germline lookup yields CDR1 MNHEY and CDR2 SVGAGI. There are 12 residues in the CDR3. V shed 2 bases and J shed 5 bases, with 6 bases lying between them. The receptor's source is a female donor in good health, enrolled as a control in a pregnancy study. This sample comprised peripheral blood, obtained in the third trimester of pregnancy. The gene calls are TRBV6-5 and TRBJ2-5; TRBD1 is a possible D gene (6 bases). The CDR3 nucleotides read TGTGCCAGCAGTTACAGGGGGGAGACCCAGTACTTC. This sequence encodes CASSYRGETQYF.